The clone carrying this TCR beta chain was seen ten or more times. Germline CDR1 reads SGHAT; CDR2 reads FQNNGV. The CDR3 has 13 residues. V lost 0 bases, J lost 8 bases, and 2 bases stayed unmatched. The data are from a study of T-cell reconstitution after alpha-beta-depleted transplantation in children. Preparation of the TCRbeta library was carried out with unique molecular identifiers. TCRdb itself ran the PCR reads through MiXCR, one entry per CDR3 protein. The sample consists of some 600,000 distinct CDR3 sequences, roughly 17% of them appearing once. The rearrangement uses TRBV11-2 and TRBJ1-1; 8 bases are a match to TRBD1. The TCR was taken from a human donor who donated a stem cell graft to a child with acute myeloid leukemia. This specimen was PBMCs from the stem cell graft donor, taken from the stem cell graft. DNA of the CDR3: TGTGCCAGCAGCTTAGATCCAGGGGGCGAAGCTTTCTTT. Its translation: CASSLDPGGEAFF.